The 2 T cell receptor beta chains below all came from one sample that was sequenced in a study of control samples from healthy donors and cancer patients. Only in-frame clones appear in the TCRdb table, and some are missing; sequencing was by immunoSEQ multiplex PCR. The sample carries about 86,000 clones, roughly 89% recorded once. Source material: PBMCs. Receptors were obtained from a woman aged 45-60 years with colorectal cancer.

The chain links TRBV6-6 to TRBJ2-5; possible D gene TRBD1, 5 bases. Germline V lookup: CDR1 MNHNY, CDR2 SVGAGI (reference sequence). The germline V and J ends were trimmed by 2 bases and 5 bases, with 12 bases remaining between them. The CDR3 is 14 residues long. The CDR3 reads CASSYGQSGETQYF. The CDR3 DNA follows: TGTGCCAGCAGTTACGGGCAGTCAGGGGAGACCCAGTACTTC.

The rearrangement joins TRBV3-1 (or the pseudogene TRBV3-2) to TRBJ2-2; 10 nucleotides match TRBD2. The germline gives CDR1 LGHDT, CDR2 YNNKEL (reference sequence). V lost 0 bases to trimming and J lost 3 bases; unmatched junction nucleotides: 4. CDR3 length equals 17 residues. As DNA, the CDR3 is TGTGCCAGCAGCCAAGATCTAACTAGCGGGGACACCGGGGAGCTGTTTTTT. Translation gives CASSQDLTSGDTGELFF.